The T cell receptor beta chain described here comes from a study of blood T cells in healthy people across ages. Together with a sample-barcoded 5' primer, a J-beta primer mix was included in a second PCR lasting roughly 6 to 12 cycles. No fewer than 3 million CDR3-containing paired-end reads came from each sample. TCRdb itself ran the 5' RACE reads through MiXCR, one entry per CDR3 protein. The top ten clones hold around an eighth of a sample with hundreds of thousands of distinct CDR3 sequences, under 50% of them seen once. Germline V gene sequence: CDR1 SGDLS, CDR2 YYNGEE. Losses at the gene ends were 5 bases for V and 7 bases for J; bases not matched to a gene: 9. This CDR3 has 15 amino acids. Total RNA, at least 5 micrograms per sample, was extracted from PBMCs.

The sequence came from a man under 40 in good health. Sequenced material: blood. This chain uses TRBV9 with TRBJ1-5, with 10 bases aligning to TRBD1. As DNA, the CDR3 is TGTGCCAGCAGTCGGACAGGGGGAACCAGCCAGCCCCAGCATTTT. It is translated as CASSRTGGTSQPQHF.